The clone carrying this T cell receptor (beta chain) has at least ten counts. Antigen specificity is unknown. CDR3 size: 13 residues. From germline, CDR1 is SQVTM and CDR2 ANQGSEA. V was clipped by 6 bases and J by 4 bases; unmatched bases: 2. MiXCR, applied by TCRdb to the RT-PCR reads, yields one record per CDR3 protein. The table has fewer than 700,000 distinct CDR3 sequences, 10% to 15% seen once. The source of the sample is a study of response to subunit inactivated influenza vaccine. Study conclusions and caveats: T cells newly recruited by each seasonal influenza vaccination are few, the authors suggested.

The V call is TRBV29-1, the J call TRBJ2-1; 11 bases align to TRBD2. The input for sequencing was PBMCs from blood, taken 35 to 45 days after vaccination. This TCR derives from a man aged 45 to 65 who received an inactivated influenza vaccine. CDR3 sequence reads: CSVRLAGYNEQFF. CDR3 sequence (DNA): TGCAGCGTCCGACTAGCGGGGTACAATGAGCAGTTCTTC.